A selection of T cell receptor beta chains follows, all from one sample in a study of fetal regulatory T cell absence and autoimmunity. TCRdb's table, derived via immunoSEQ multiplex PCR, lists solely in-frame clones and lacks some. The table shows 95,000 or so clones, with 72% occurring only once. The specimen sequenced was pancreas tissue. The receptors stem from a male donor with IPEX syndrome. CDR3s include the opening cysteine and the closing phenylalanine or tryptophan. The order of the fields is D gene, V gene, clone size, CDR3 protein. A D gene is named only where the DNA matches it firmly. Not all rows give a size; the values are once, few, many and, for expanded clones, a class.

>TRBD2|TRBV6-5|NA
CASSYSPGGQETQYF
>NA|TRBV7-2|NA
CASSYDRPPGEQYF
>NA|TRBV11-2|NA
CASSLGTTYEQYF
>NA|TRBV7-9|NA
CASSLGDTEGTEAFF
>NA|TRBV7-2|NA
CASSSRGGVYQETQYF
>TRBD1|TRBV5-6|NA
CASSPGQGNSPLHF
>NA|TRBV6-5|NA
CASSYSSGQPQHF
>TRBD1|TRBV9|NA
CASSSRTGGTDTQYF
>TRBD1|TRBV2|few
CASSVEGASNSPLHF
>NA|TRBV7-9|NA
CASSLSGPRYEQYF
>NA|TRBV5-4|NA
CASSLEGGLSYEQYF
>NA|TRBV6-1|NA
CASSEGFEQFF
>TRBD2|TRBV6-5|NA
CASSYLRAGDTGELFF
>NA|TRBV5-5|once
CASSLTDRNIQYF
>TRBD1|TRBV27|NA
CASSSGLNRGYGYTF
>TRBD2|TRBV10-3|NA
CAISGTSYNEQFF
>TRBD2|TRBV4-1|NA
CASSHGLVDYEQYF
>NA|TRBV2|NA
CASSDLDTPNYGYTF
>TRBD2|TRBV5-4|NA
CASSLGGRLADLTQYF
>NA|TRBV4-1|NA
CASSQPRGTGELFF
>TRBD2|TRBV19|NA
CASSIPMLAATDTQYF
>TRBD2|TRBV9|NA
CASSPGTSGSETQYF